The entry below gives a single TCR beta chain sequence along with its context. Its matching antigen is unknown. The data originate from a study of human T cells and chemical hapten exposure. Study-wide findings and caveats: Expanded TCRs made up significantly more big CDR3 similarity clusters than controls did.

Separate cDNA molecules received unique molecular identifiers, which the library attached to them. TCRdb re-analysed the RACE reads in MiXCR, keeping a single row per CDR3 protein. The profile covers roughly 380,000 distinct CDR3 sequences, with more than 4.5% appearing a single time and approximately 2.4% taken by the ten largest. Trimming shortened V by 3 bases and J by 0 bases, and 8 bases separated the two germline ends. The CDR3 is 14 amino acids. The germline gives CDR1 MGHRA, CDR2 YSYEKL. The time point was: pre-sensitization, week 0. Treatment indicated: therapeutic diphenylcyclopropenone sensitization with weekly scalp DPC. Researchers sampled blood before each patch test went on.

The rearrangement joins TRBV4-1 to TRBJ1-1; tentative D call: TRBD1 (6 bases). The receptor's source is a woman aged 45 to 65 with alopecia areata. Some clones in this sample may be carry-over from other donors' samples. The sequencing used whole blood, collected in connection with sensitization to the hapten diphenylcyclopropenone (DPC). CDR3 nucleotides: TGCGCCAGCAGCCACAGACAGGTGAACACTGAAGCTTTCTTT. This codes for CASSHRQVNTEAFF.